This T cell receptor (beta chain) was observed in a study of T cells after posttransplantation cyclophosphamide. Findings of the study overall: Later post-transplant blood repertoires were often dominated by donor CD8+ memory clones. TRB clonality was highly associated with recipient CMV seropositivity and reactivation.

V shed 4 bases and J 6 bases; nucleotides not matched to a gene: 7. Germline CDR1 reads SGHVS; CDR2 reads FQNEAQ. The CDR3 totals 15 residues. With respect to this clone: Antigen: not known.

Here immunoSEQ multiplex PCR was the method, and the copy in TCRdb shows in-frame clones only, minus some. This sample has about 47,000 clones, with 85% to 95% found just once. The sample was PBMCs. This sequence originates from a woman aged 45-65 years in good health and a related stem cell transplant donor. The chain uses TRBV7-8 and TRBJ1-4, with 8 positions matching TRBD1. CDR3 in amino acids: CASSSAGGAYEKLFF. For the CDR3, the DNA is TGTGCCAGCAGCTCGGCAGGGGGCGCGTATGAAAAACTGTTTTTT.